Listed below are T cell receptor beta chains from one sample, sequenced in a study of low-dose radiotherapy and immunotherapy resistance in tumors. In TCRdb, the reads were re-called with MiXCR into one record per CDR3 protein. Among tens of thousands of distinct CDR3 sequences listed, roughly a sixth were seen once. Sequenced here: PBMCs, sampled before treatment. The receptor source for this set is a male donor with prostate cancer. Each CDR3 is given with its conserved first and last residue. Fields, in order: D gene, clone size, J gene, V gene, CDR3 DNA, CDR3 protein. A D gene is named only where the DNA matches it firmly. Size values are once, few and many counts, or a class for expanded clones, and some rows have none.

d_call: .
clone_size: many
j_call: TRBJ2-7
v_call: TRBV6-5
cdr3_nt: TGTGCCAGCAGGCCACCAGGACATATGCGCGAGCAGTACTTC
cdr3_aa: CASRPPGHMREQYF

d_call: .
clone_size: many
j_call: TRBJ2-2
v_call: TRBV7-2
cdr3_nt: TGTGCCAGCAGCTTGGATACAGTCACCGGGGAGCTGTTTTTT
cdr3_aa: CASSLDTVTGELFF

d_call: TRBD1
clone_size: many
j_call: TRBJ2-7
v_call: TRBV11-2
cdr3_nt: TGTGCCAGCAGCTCACAGGGGCCCTTCTACTACGAGCAGTACTTC
cdr3_aa: CASSSQGPFYYEQYF

d_call: TRBD1
clone_size: many
j_call: TRBJ1-5
v_call: TRBV20-1
cdr3_nt: TGCAGTGCTAGAAAAGGACAGGGATCATTCCAGCCCCAGCATTTT
cdr3_aa: CSARKGQGSFQPQHF

d_call: .
clone_size: few
j_call: TRBJ2-3
v_call: TRBV19
cdr3_nt: TGTGCCAGTAGTAAGGGGGGCTGGGCCCGAGATACGCAGTATTTT
cdr3_aa: CASSKGGWARDTQYF

d_call: .
clone_size: many
j_call: TRBJ2-2
v_call: TRBV7-9
cdr3_nt: TGTGCCAGCAGCTTATTGGGAAACACCGGGGAGCTGTTTTTT
cdr3_aa: CASSLLGNTGELFF

d_call: TRBD1
clone_size: .
j_call: TRBJ1-6
v_call: TRBV7-8
cdr3_nt: TGTGCCAGCAGCTTAGGGACAGGGTTGACACCCCTCCACTTT
cdr3_aa: CASSLGTGLTPLHF

d_call: .
clone_size: .
j_call: TRBJ1-2
v_call: TRBV29-1
cdr3_nt: TGCAGCGGCCGGGACAACTATAACTATGGCTACACCTTC
cdr3_aa: CSGRDNYNYGYTF

d_call: .
clone_size: many
j_call: TRBJ1-6
v_call: TRBV3-1
cdr3_nt: TGTGCCAGCAGCCAAGACGAGGGGAGTGGGGCTTATAATTCACCCCTCCACTTT
cdr3_aa: CASSQDEGSGAYNSPLHF

d_call: .
clone_size: many
j_call: TRBJ2-1
v_call: TRBV12-3/TRBV12-4
cdr3_nt: TGTGCCAGCAGTGACTGGACATCCCTCAATGAGCAGTTCTTC
cdr3_aa: CASSDWTSLNEQFF

d_call: TRBD2
clone_size: many
j_call: TRBJ2-2
v_call: TRBV7-2
cdr3_nt: TGTGCCAGCAGCTTATCGCGGGGGGGCCTCCGGGGCACCGGGGAGCTGTTTTTT
cdr3_aa: CASSLSRGGLRGTGELFF

d_call: TRBD1
clone_size: many
j_call: TRBJ1-4
v_call: TRBV4-1
cdr3_nt: TGCGCCAGCAGCCACGGACAGGGGCTGGAAAAACTGTTTTTT
cdr3_aa: CASSHGQGLEKLFF

d_call: .
clone_size: many
j_call: TRBJ2-7
v_call: TRBV2
cdr3_nt: TGTGCCAGCACCCCCACGTACGAGCAGTACTTC
cdr3_aa: CASTPTYEQYF

d_call: TRBD1
clone_size: many
j_call: TRBJ2-3
v_call: TRBV20-1
cdr3_nt: TGCAGTGCTAGAGACCCCCTGGGACAGGGGTCAGGAGATACGCAGTATTTT
cdr3_aa: CSARDPLGQGSGDTQYF

d_call: .
clone_size: .
j_call: TRBJ2-5
v_call: TRBV6-1
cdr3_nt: TGTGCCAGCAGTGAGACGGATCAAGAGACCCAGTACTTC
cdr3_aa: CASSETDQETQYF

d_call: .
clone_size: many
j_call: TRBJ2-2
v_call: TRBV15
cdr3_nt: TGTGCCACCAGCAGAGAAGCAGGGGTCACCGGGGAGCTGTTTTTT
cdr3_aa: CATSREAGVTGELFF

d_call: TRBD1
clone_size: many
j_call: TRBJ1-1
v_call: TRBV12-3/TRBV12-4
cdr3_nt: TGTGCCAGCAGTCGGGACAGGGCGTTTCAAGCTTTCTTT
cdr3_aa: CASSRDRAFQAFF

d_call: .
clone_size: many
j_call: TRBJ2-7
v_call: TRBV6-5
cdr3_nt: TGTGCCAGCAGTTATTCAGGGGTAGTGCACGAGCAGTACTTC
cdr3_aa: CASSYSGVVHEQYF

d_call: TRBD2
clone_size: many
j_call: TRBJ2-7
v_call: TRBV9
cdr3_nt: TGTGCCAGTAGCCCCCGGGGGGGAATCTACGAGCAGTACTTC
cdr3_aa: CASSPRGGIYEQYF

d_call: TRBD1
clone_size: many
j_call: TRBJ2-6
v_call: TRBV11-3
cdr3_nt: TGTGCCAGCAGCCGGGGACAGGGGGTGGACGGGGCCAACGTCCTGACTTTC
cdr3_aa: CASSRGQGVDGANVLTF

d_call: TRBD2
clone_size: few
j_call: TRBJ2-3
v_call: TRBV27
cdr3_nt: TGTGCCAGCCAAGGCGGGGGAAACACAGATACGCAGTATTTT
cdr3_aa: CASQGGGNTDTQYF

d_call: .
clone_size: many
j_call: TRBJ2-5
v_call: TRBV7-3
cdr3_nt: TGTGCCAGCAGCTCGACTGGGAGGGAGACCCAGTACTTC
cdr3_aa: CASSSTGRETQYF

d_call: .
clone_size: many
j_call: TRBJ2-1
v_call: TRBV27
cdr3_nt: TGTGCCAGCAGACGTGCCCATACAGGGCGGCCCTACAATGAGCAGTTCTTC
cdr3_aa: CASRRAHTGRPYNEQFF

d_call: .
clone_size: many
j_call: TRBJ2-7
v_call: TRBV3-1
cdr3_nt: TGTGCCAGCAGCCAAGTTGGACTATCGGGCGAGCAGTACTTC
cdr3_aa: CASSQVGLSGEQYF

d_call: TRBD1
clone_size: many
j_call: TRBJ2-5
v_call: TRBV29-1
cdr3_nt: TGCAGCCTACAGGGGTACCAAGAGACCCAGTACTTC
cdr3_aa: CSLQGYQETQYF

d_call: TRBD2
clone_size: .
j_call: TRBJ2-7
v_call: TRBV20-1
cdr3_nt: TGCAGTGCTCAGACGACTAGCGGCTTAGACTACGAGCAGTACTTC
cdr3_aa: CSAQTTSGLDYEQYF

d_call: .
clone_size: many
j_call: TRBJ2-3
v_call: TRBV5-6
cdr3_nt: TGTGCCAGCAGCTTCTTTGTAACAGGCGGTTCGGATACGCAGTATTTT
cdr3_aa: CASSFFVTGGSDTQYF

d_call: .
clone_size: many
j_call: TRBJ2-7
v_call: TRBV11-2
cdr3_nt: TGTGCCAGCAGCCCAATCGGACGGCGAGGGAGCTCCTACGAGCAGTACTTC
cdr3_aa: CASSPIGRRGSSYEQYF

d_call: .
clone_size: once
j_call: TRBJ2-3
v_call: TRBV3-1
cdr3_nt: TGTGCCAGCTCGGAGGGGGGGGGCACAGATACGCAGTATTTT
cdr3_aa: CASSEGGGTDTQYF

d_call: TRBD2
clone_size: many
j_call: TRBJ2-5
v_call: TRBV5-6
cdr3_nt: TGTGCCAGCAGCTCCCTAGCGGTTGATGAGACCCAGTACTTC
cdr3_aa: CASSSLAVDETQYF

d_call: .
clone_size: many
j_call: TRBJ1-3
v_call: TRBV5-1
cdr3_nt: TGCGCCAGCAGAGCCAGCTCTGGAAACACCATATATTTT
cdr3_aa: CASRASSGNTIYF

d_call: .
clone_size: many
j_call: TRBJ2-1
v_call: TRBV3-1
cdr3_nt: TGTGCCAGCAGCCAGGGGGCTCGAGGGGACAATGAGCAGTTCTTC
cdr3_aa: CASSQGARGDNEQFF

d_call: .
clone_size: many
j_call: TRBJ2-3
v_call: TRBV4-2
cdr3_nt: TGTGCCAGCAGCCAAGAATCGGCTAGGAGGGGTGATACGCAGTATTTT
cdr3_aa: CASSQESARRGDTQYF

d_call: .
clone_size: many
j_call: TRBJ2-3
v_call: TRBV4-1
cdr3_nt: TGCGCCAGCAGCCTCTGGACTAGCACAGATACGCAGTATTTT
cdr3_aa: CASSLWTSTDTQYF

d_call: TRBD2
clone_size: many
j_call: TRBJ2-5
v_call: TRBV27
cdr3_nt: TGTGCCAGCAGGGCTAGCGGGGGGAACCAAGAGACCCAGTACTTC
cdr3_aa: CASRASGGNQETQYF

d_call: TRBD1
clone_size: .
j_call: TRBJ2-7
v_call: TRBV19
cdr3_nt: TGTGCCAGTACCACGACAGGGGAGTCCTACGAGCAGTACTTC
cdr3_aa: CASTTTGESYEQYF

d_call: TRBD2
clone_size: many
j_call: TRBJ2-7
v_call: TRBV20-1
cdr3_nt: TGCAGTGCTAGAGATGCTAGCGGCTCCTACGAGCAGTACTTC
cdr3_aa: CSARDASGSYEQYF

d_call: .
clone_size: many
j_call: TRBJ1-5
v_call: TRBV27
cdr3_nt: TGTGCCAGCAGTTTTAGGCAGCTTGAGCCCCAGCATTTT
cdr3_aa: CASSFRQLEPQHF

d_call: .
clone_size: many
j_call: TRBJ1-4
v_call: TRBV10-3
cdr3_nt: TGTGCCATCAGTGAATCGCGGGGGCCAGGGGAAAAACTGTTTTTT
cdr3_aa: CAISESRGPGEKLFF

d_call: .
clone_size: many
j_call: TRBJ2-7
v_call: TRBV5-1
cdr3_nt: TGCGCCAGCAGCGCCGGAGTACGTACCTACGAGCAGTACTTC
cdr3_aa: CASSAGVRTYEQYF

d_call: TRBD1
clone_size: many
j_call: TRBJ1-6
v_call: TRBV4-2
cdr3_nt: TGTGCCAGCAGCCAGGAACCCGGGACAGGGGGAAATTCACCCCTCCACTTT
cdr3_aa: CASSQEPGTGGNSPLHF

d_call: .
clone_size: many
j_call: TRBJ2-2
v_call: TRBV29-1
cdr3_nt: TGCAGCGTTGCTGTTCAGGGGCCGCGCCCCGGGGAGCTGTTTTTT
cdr3_aa: CSVAVQGPRPGELFF

d_call: .
clone_size: many
j_call: TRBJ2-3
v_call: TRBV30
cdr3_nt: TGTGCCTGGAGTCCGACCTCCTTAAAAGGGGGAGGGACAGATACGCAGTATTTT
cdr3_aa: CAWSPTSLKGGGTDTQYF

d_call: .
clone_size: .
j_call: TRBJ1-5
v_call: TRBV28
cdr3_nt: TGTGCCAGCAGGGAGATTACAGGGCAGCCCCAGCATTTT
cdr3_aa: CASREITGQPQHF

d_call: TRBD1
clone_size: many
j_call: TRBJ1-4
v_call: TRBV27
cdr3_nt: TGTGCCAGCAGTTTAGCCGGGACAGGGGGCGCAGAACTGTTTTTT
cdr3_aa: CASSLAGTGGAELFF

d_call: TRBD2
clone_size: .
j_call: TRBJ2-5
v_call: TRBV6-2/TRBV6-3
cdr3_nt: TGTGCCAGCAGCACGACTAGCGGGGGGCCGCAAGAGACCCAGTACTTC
cdr3_aa: CASSTTSGGPQETQYF

d_call: .
clone_size: few
j_call: TRBJ2-5
v_call: TRBV10-2
cdr3_nt: TGCGCCAGCAGTGAAGTTGGAGCGGGCCTTGAGGAGACCCAGTACTTC
cdr3_aa: CASSEVGAGLEETQYF

d_call: .
clone_size: many
j_call: TRBJ2-7
v_call: TRBV29-1
cdr3_nt: TGCAGCGTTGGGGGGGACAGCCCCTACGAGCAGTACTTC
cdr3_aa: CSVGGDSPYEQYF

d_call: .
clone_size: many
j_call: TRBJ2-1
v_call: TRBV20-1
cdr3_nt: TGCAGTGCTTTCACCGACGGACGGAGCTCCTACAATGAGCAGTTCTTC
cdr3_aa: CSAFTDGRSSYNEQFF

d_call: .
clone_size: .
j_call: TRBJ1-1
v_call: TRBV6-2/TRBV6-3
cdr3_nt: TGTGCCAGCAGCCTTTTACGGGACACTGAAGCTTTCTTT
cdr3_aa: CASSLLRDTEAFF

d_call: .
clone_size: .
j_call: TRBJ1-2
v_call: TRBV14
cdr3_nt: TGTGCCAGCAGCCAATATGGGGATGGCTACACCTTC
cdr3_aa: CASSQYGDGYTF

d_call: .
clone_size: many
j_call: TRBJ1-2
v_call: TRBV18
cdr3_nt: TGTGCCAGCTCACCCGAACTGTACGACTATGGCTACACCTTC
cdr3_aa: CASSPELYDYGYTF

d_call: TRBD2
clone_size: few
j_call: TRBJ2-1
v_call: TRBV20-1
cdr3_nt: TGCAGTGCCCAGGAAGGACTAGCGGGGGCCAAAACCTACAATGAGCAGTTCTTC
cdr3_aa: CSAQEGLAGAKTYNEQFF

d_call: .
clone_size: many
j_call: TRBJ2-2
v_call: TRBV20-1
cdr3_nt: TGCAGTGTGACGCGGGGGAACACCGGGGAGCTGTTTTTT
cdr3_aa: CSVTRGNTGELFF

d_call: .
clone_size: many
j_call: TRBJ2-2
v_call: TRBV7-9
cdr3_nt: TGTGCCAGCAGCTTAGACGAAGACCCCACCGGGGAGCTGTTTTTT
cdr3_aa: CASSLDEDPTGELFF

d_call: TRBD1
clone_size: .
j_call: TRBJ1-1
v_call: TRBV29-1
cdr3_nt: TGCAGCGCTGAAGGTGGTGAGACAGGGGGTTCTGAAGCTTTCTTT
cdr3_aa: CSAEGGETGGSEAFF

d_call: TRBD2
clone_size: .
j_call: TRBJ2-3
v_call: TRBV6-2/TRBV6-3
cdr3_nt: TGTGCCAGCAGTGTCAGGTTGAGCGGGGGGCCCTACACAGATACGCAGTATTTT
cdr3_aa: CASSVRLSGGPYTDTQYF

d_call: TRBD1
clone_size: many
j_call: TRBJ2-5
v_call: TRBV19
cdr3_nt: TGTGCCAGCAGCCCGGACAGGGAAGAGACCCAGTACTTC
cdr3_aa: CASSPDREETQYF

d_call: .
clone_size: .
j_call: TRBJ2-5
v_call: TRBV20-1
cdr3_nt: TGCAGTGCTAGAGCGGACAACGACGCGACCCAGTACTTC
cdr3_aa: CSARADNDATQYF